This T cell receptor (beta chain) was observed in a study of blood T cell repertoires in COVID-19. As for the study in general: There were acute and convalescent COVID-19 samples, and they came from the United States, Italy and Spain. The analysed material was cDNA or gDNA that came from T cells, B-cell-depleted T cells, or PBMCs.

In the study's own analysis: Amplifying reference gene primers gave estimates of nucleated cell counts. The repertoire was sequenced with immunoSEQ multiplex PCR; TCRdb's copy has only in-frame clones and lacks some. V, J and clone size are taken as reported in that table, and D and trimming were inferred from the DNA itself. The table has roughly 200,000 clones, under 90% seen once; the top ten hold about 10%. The source of this sequence is a woman older than 75 with COVID-19, enrolled during active disease. Specimen: peripheral blood.

CDR3 sequence: CASSLSSGGSNTGELFF. DNA for the CDR3: TGCGCCAGCAGCTTGAGTAGCGGGGGGTCGAACACCGGGGAGCTGTTTTTT. This rearrangement joins TRBV5-1 to TRBJ2-2, with TRBD2 identical over 10 bases. This CDR3 has 17 residues. Trimming took 1 base from V and 0 from J; bases not matched to a gene: 3. Germline loops: CDR1 SGHRS, CDR2 YFSETQ. Looking up the rest from reference TRBV5-1 and TRBJ2-2 gives the full variable domain: KAGVTQTPRYLIKTRGQQVTLSCSPISGHRSVSWYQQTPGQGLQFLFEYFSETQRNKGNFPGRFSGRQFSNSRSEMNVSTLELGDSALYLCASSLSSGGSNTGELFFGEGSRLTVL.